This paragraph reports one T cell receptor beta chain. The data belong to a study of blood T cell repertoires in COVID-19. Background on the study: T cells, B-cell-depleted T cells, or PBMCs provided the cDNA or gDNA that served as material.

Libraries were prepared by immunoSEQ multiplex PCR; TCRdb keeps only in-frame clonotypes and omits some of them. The data hold around 88,000 clones, with over 70% observed a single time. Sequenced sample: peripheral blood. This sequence was found in a man between 60 and 70 years old with acute or convalescent COVID-19.

CDR3 bases: TGTGCCAGCAGGATGACAGGGGTGGCCACTGAAGCTTTCTTT. Its translation is CASRMTGVATEAFF. The chain carries TRBV27 and TRBJ1-1; 8 positions agree with TRBD1. J lost 4 bases, V lost 6 bases, and 7 bases had no gene match. Per germline, CDR1 MNHEY and CDR2 SMNVEV (reference sequence). The CDR3 spans 14 residues.